This T cell receptor beta chain was sequenced in a study of blood T cell repertoires in COVID-19 (dated by TCRdb to 2020 to 2021). Turning to the overall study: The collaborator samples originated in the United States, Italy and Spain and spanned the acute and convalescent phases of COVID-19. The material from the prospective study consisted of cDNA or gDNA derived from T cells, B-cell-depleted T cells, or PBMCs. Deeply sampled blood TCRbeta repertoires from subjects exposed to, actively infected with, or recovered from COVID-19 were included in the dataset. The repertoires were made available in a free public database intended to serve as a resource for research on the immune response to SARS-CoV-2. Samples came from the ongoing ImmuneRACE study (first 160 participants) plus 1,254 subjects from 6 global collaborators. Sample metadata almost always included a de-identified subject ID, COVID-19 status, age in years and sex. Where available, HLA class I and class II types were obtained from metadata supplied by the sample provider rather than from assay-based typing.

TCRbeta CDR3 regions were amplified from genomic DNA by means of the immunoSEQ Assay, a bias-controlled multiplex PCR. From the authors' description of their analysis: The number of nucleated cells in each sample was estimated from the amplification of reference gene primers within the assay. Sequence reads were collapsed and filtered to measure the absolute abundance of every unique TCRbeta CDR3 rearrangement. Productive Simpson clonality was computed per sample as the square root of Simpson's diversity index over productive rearrangements. TCRdb took this table from immuneACCESS and kept in-frame rearrangements with V and J called. Such tables lack part of the clones; where checked against another copy, unresolved V genes explain under half of the gap, and the rest is unexplained. The V and J calls and clone size are taken from that table; D and trimming were inferred from the DNA. In this sample the table shows under 85,000 clones, about 82% of which occur a single time. About 41% of the sample lies in the top ten.

Note on this clone: The clone's antigen remains unknown. No base qualities exist here, and no much larger clone lies one base off it.

Overall results and qualifications from the work: The amount of clinical and demographic metadata varied by source and participant and was provided uncurated.

CDR1 and CDR2 are read off the germline V gene (reference sequence) as LGHDT and YNNKEL. Counted from cysteine to phenylalanine, this CDR3 has 13 amino acids. Only the CDR3 portion is preserved as DNA: 39 bases, with reading frame beginning at the first base. V and J are truncated by 6 bases and 7 bases respectively, leaving an intervening sequence of 10 bases. The collaborating institutions used their own protocols to collect whole blood in K2EDTA tubes. For TCRbeta analysis, collaborators shipped samples as frozen whole blood, isolated PBMCs, or DNA extracted from either of those sample types. The chain was built from TRBV3-1 (or the pseudogene TRBV3-2) and TRBJ1-6; TRBD1 is a weak D gene call, 6 bases matching. The sequenced material came from peripheral blood. The TCR comes from a human donor in a cohort sampled during active COVID-19. CDR3 reads: CASSTRGNSPLHF. The DNA sequence reads TGTGCCAGCAGTACAAGGGGGAATTCACCCCTCCACTTT.